This T cell receptor (beta chain) was identified in a study of regulatory T cells in long-lasting Graves disease. Time point of the sample: newly diagnosed GD, antithyroid drugs for less than 3 months. Scientists built the TCR library using RNA that was extracted from PBMCs. Diagnosing Graves' disease relied on the American Thyroid Association guidelines. Points on this clonotype: Given a far larger clone just one base away, this is likely a sequencing read error.

The TCR beta library used iRepertoire HTBI primers with Arm-PCR amplification of CDR3. From the multiplex PCR reads, TCRdb called clonotypes with MiXCR, one entry per CDR3 protein. The sample yields about 420,000 distinct CDR3 sequences, roughly 17% seen once. The V gene's germline CDR1 is SGHAT and CDR2 FQNNGV. The ends were cut back, 0 bases at V and 7 bases at J, with 14 bases in the middle. The CDR3 spans 15 residues. This sample also appeared in a second study, on T cells in Graves' hyperthyroidism and ophthalmopathy.

The sample here was peripheral blood mononuclear cells (PBMCs), taken at new diagnosis, from a patient treated with antithyroid drugs. The source is a young woman with Graves disease. The chain recombines TRBV11-2 with TRBJ2-3; perhaps TRBD2 as D (5 bases). The CDR3 DNA sequence: TGTGCCAGCAGCTTAGATCGGCGGGCGGCGAATACGCAGTATTTT. Protein product: CASSLDRRAANTQYF. Full variable domain (rest looked up from reference TRBV11-2 and TRBJ2-3): EAGVAQSPRYKIIEKRQSVAFWCNPISGHATLYWYQQILGQGPKLLIQFQNNGVVDDSQLPKDRFSAERLKGVDSTLKIQPAKLEDSAVYLCASSLDRRAANTQYFGPGTRLTVL.